This T cell receptor beta chain originates from a study of blood T cells in healthy people across ages. Study context: Using template switching, researchers captured about one barcoded beta molecule for each two T cells.

Germline assignment: CDR1 SNHLY and CDR2 FYNNEI. Trimming shortened V by 4 bases and J by 6 bases, and 15 bases separated the two germline ends. The CDR3 extends over 14 amino acids. Together with a sample-barcoded 5' primer, a J-beta primer mix was included in a second PCR lasting about 6 to 12 cycles. One entry per CDR3 protein results from TCRdb running MiXCR on the 5' RACE reads. The repertoire has 700,000 or so distinct CDR3 sequences, about a fifth of them found once; the top ten carry around a fifth. Ranging in age from roughly 6 to 90, the donors were healthy Caucasian individuals from Russia.

Sequenced material: blood. The chain couples TRBV2 to TRBJ1-1, with D maybe TRBD1 (5 bases). This TCR was sampled from a man between 65 and 85 years old in good health. DNA of the CDR3: TGTGCCAGCAGTGGATACAGGCTGGGGTCTGAAGCTTTCTTT. Its protein product is CASSGYRLGSEAFF.